One and the same sample provided the 8 T cell receptor beta chains below, sequenced in a study of CD8 T cells in ankylosing spondylitis. MiXCR, run by TCRdb on the 5' RACE reads, gives a single entry per CDR3 protein. This table holds around 300,000 distinct CDR3 sequences, around a tenth found once. The sample taken for sequencing was blood, either unsorted or a sorted T cell fraction (not recorded which). The receptors were sampled from a female donor with ankylosing spondylitis or in good health (not recorded which).

This clonotype was recorded at least ten times. The chain couples TRBV5-1 to TRBJ2-2; 8 nucleotides agree with TRBD2. The CDR3 sequence is 17 residues long. The germline V gene has CDR1 SGHRS and CDR2 YFSETQ. V lost 4 bases and J lost 2; bases outside the gene matches: 10. The CDR3, as DNA: TGCGCCAGCAGCCCCTCCCTTGTAGCGGGAAACACCGGGGAGCTGTTTTTT. This encodes CASSPSLVAGNTGELFF.

This clonotype was observed many times. CDR3 DNA sequence: TGTGCCAGCAGCCAAGGGACTAGCGTCACGAACACCGGGGAGCTGTTTTTT. Amino acids: CASSQGTSVTNTGELFF. The chain links TRBV4-2 to TRBJ2-2, with TRBD2 identical over 9 bases. V lost 1 base and J lost 0; bases outside the gene matches: 3. CDR3 size: 17 residues. Germline V gene sequence: CDR1 LGHNA, CDR2 YNFKEQ.

This chain connects TRBV9 to TRBJ2-1; 7 nucleotides match TRBD2. The germline gives CDR1 SGDLS, CDR2 YYNGEE. The CDR3 runs 17 residues. After removal of 4 bases from V and 0 bases from J, the junction contained 10 bases not matched to a gene. CDR3 sequence: CASSPSFGGSSYNEQFF. The CDR3 DNA sequence: TGTGCCAGCAGCCCATCCTTCGGGGGGAGCTCCTACAATGAGCAGTTCTTC.

This rearrangement joins TRBV7-8 to TRBJ1-1; D uncertain. V dropped 1 base and J dropped 3 bases, with 15 bases sitting between them. Germline V gene data show CDR1 as SGHVS and CDR2 as FQNEAQ. CDR3 length equals 16 residues. CDR3 amino acids: CASSLGPEGRHTEAFF. The DNA for the CDR3 is TGTGCCAGCAGCTTAGGACCCGAGGGCCGTCACACTGAAGCTTTCTTT.

The rearrangement joins TRBV5-1 to TRBJ2-7; either TRBD1 or TRBD2 may supply D (6 bases each). Trimming removed 1 base from V and 2 bases from J, with 13 bases in between. Germline V gives CDR1 SGHRS, CDR2 YFSETQ. The CDR3 loop spans 15 amino acids. Here the CDR3 DNA reads TGCGCCAGCAGCTTGACGGCGGGACATACCTACGAGCAGTACTTC. Protein sequence: CASSLTAGHTYEQYF.

This clonotype was observed at least ten times. This sequence joins TRBV4-1 and TRBJ2-1; D remains ambiguous. The ends were cut back, 0 bases at V and 8 bases at J, with 8 bases in the middle. The CDR3 contains 13 residues. Germline V gene sequence: CDR1 MGHRA, CDR2 YSYEKL. Here the CDR3 DNA reads TGCGCCAGCAGCCAAGAAGACGTTCATGAGCAGTTCTTC. As protein: CASSQEDVHEQFF.

V is TRBV5-1 and J is TRBJ1-1; D gene unclear. The CDR3 totals 14 residues. Germline V gene sequence: CDR1 SGHRS, CDR2 YFSETQ. Between the trimmed V and J ends, which lost 4 bases and 8 bases, there was a span of 18 bases. This CDR3 reads CASSPYEGRPEAFF. CDR3 in DNA: TGCGCCAGCAGCCCCTACGAGGGCAGACCAGAAGCTTTCTTT.

Ten or more counts support this clonotype. At one end, the junction sequence differs from germline, possibly due to a read error. This chain connects TRBV5-1 to TRBJ1-1; no firm D call. There are 15 residues in the CDR3. Germline CDR1 SGHRS, CDR2 YFSETQ. CDR3 sequence reads: CASSFAMVGNPEAFF. The CDR3 coding sequence is TGCGCCAGCAGCTTCGCCATGGTGGGGAACCCTGAAGCTTTCTTT.